This is a list of T cell receptor beta chains from one sample in a study of blood T cell repertoires in COVID-19. Libraries were prepared by immunoSEQ multiplex PCR; TCRdb keeps only in-frame clonotypes and omits some of them. The table has roughly 100,000 clones, approximately 82% seen once. Sequencing was carried out using peripheral blood. Receptor source: an elderly woman with acute or convalescent COVID-19. CDR3s include the opening cysteine and the closing phenylalanine or tryptophan.

v_gene	j_gene	CDR3aa
TRBV19	TRBJ2-2	CASMISGRTGGELFF
TRBV7-8	TRBJ1-6	CASSFELRDSPLHF
TRBV7-9	TRBJ1-2	CASSLVLNYGYTF
TRBV7-9	TRBJ2-1	CASSLAGLAGGKQFF
TRBV13	TRBJ2-5	CASSLTAGDRETQYF
TRBV2	TRBJ2-5	CASSVSSGDQETQYF
TRBV6-5	TRBJ2-2	CASSYSRHTGELFF
TRBV5-5	TRBJ1-5	CASRSTGGGNQPQHF
TRBV27	TRBJ2-1	CASSKDRVTSYNEQFF
TRBV3-1/TRBV3-2	TRBJ1-1	CASSPPAGNTEAFF
TRBV5-1	TRBJ1-5	CASSLEGQRNQPQHF
TRBV18	TRBJ2-3	CASVRRAGGEDTQYF
TRBV2	TRBJ1-5	CASGGGQGSNQPQHF
TRBV7-2	TRBJ2-1	CASRPLVPSQGEQFF
TRBV7-2	TRBJ1-2	CASSLVGSYYGYTF
TRBV4-2	TRBJ2-1	CASSHGQFEQFF
TRBV5-6	TRBJ2-1	CASSWAWAGVTNEQFF
TRBV13	TRBJ2-4	CASSLEALLAGGSKNIQYF
TRBV13	TRBJ1-5	CASSQGHLNQPQHF
TRBV19	TRBJ2-1	CASRPTSGRALPYNEQFF
TRBV5-1	TRBJ2-7	CASSLEAGGSYEQYF
TRBV5-1	TRBJ1-5	CASSLVPLGSSNQPQHF
TRBV5-4	TRBJ2-5	CASSLSLAGDGETQYF
TRBV4-2	TRBJ2-2	CASSQLAAGDWSGELFF
TRBV19	TRBJ1-3	CASSTGGRGNTIYF
TRBV3-1/TRBV3-2	TRBJ2-7	CASSIGTSGFYEQYF
TRBV29-1	TRBJ1-1	CSAIRGDNTEAFF
TRBV27	TRBJ2-1	CASSLSKGYEQFF